One and the same sample provided the 10 T cell receptor beta chains below, sequenced in a study of blood T cells in healthy people across ages. Then a second PCR, running about 7 to 11 cycles, was carried out with a sample-barcoded 5' primer and a J-beta primer mix. Using its own MiXCR run on the 5' RACE reads, TCRdb lists one record per CDR3 protein. This table has fewer than 1,000,000 distinct CDR3 sequences, about 47% appearing once. The material sequenced was blood. The receptors were sampled from a man older than 75 in good health.

This clonotype was counted a few times. This chain links TRBV6-5 with TRBJ1-5; D is ambiguous. Germline assignment: CDR1 MNHEY and CDR2 SVGAGI. CDR3 length: 13 amino acids. Trimming stripped 2 bases from V and 6 bases from J, with 8 bases between. The CDR3 region has the DNA TGTGCCAGCAGTTACGGGAGGGCTCAGCCCCAGCATTTT. It is translated as CASSYGRAQPQHF.

The chain has TRBV5-1 and TRBJ2-1; D not resolved. The CDR3 loop spans 16 amino acids. CDR1 is SGHRS, CDR2 YFSETQ, per germline. V was clipped by 0 bases and J by 5 bases, with 15 bases between them. The CDR3 sequence: CASSLALRRNHNEQFF. The CDR3 region has the DNA TGCGCCAGCAGCTTGGCGTTGAGGCGAAACCACAATGAGCAGTTCTTC.

The gene calls are TRBV6-2 or TRBV6-3 and TRBJ2-1; 12 nucleotides agree with TRBD2. In germline, CDR1 is MNHEY, CDR2 SVGEGT. The J segment lost 7 bases and the V segment lost 9 bases, leaving 10 bases of the junction unmatched. The CDR3 contains 15 residues. The CDR3 DNA is TGTGCCAGTATGAACCTAGCGGGAGGGCTGAATGAGCAGTTCTTC. Translation: CASMNLAGGLNEQFF.

The genes are TRBV7-9 and TRBJ1-5, with 10 bases fitting TRBD1. CDR1 is SEHNR, CDR2 FQNEAQ, per germline (reference sequence). This CDR3 comprises 17 residues. The V segment lost 5 bases and the J segment 5 bases; nucleotides outside the gene matches: 12. The CDR3 DNA reads as TGTGCCAGCAGCCGCCGAAGGGGGACAGGGGAGGATCAGCCCCAGCATTTT. This sequence encodes CASSRRRGTGEDQPQHF.

The chain uses TRBV29-1 and TRBJ2-5; D remains unclear. CDR1 and CDR2 from the germline V gene are SQVTM and ANQGSEA. The CDR3 totals 13 residues. The V and J ends lost 7 bases and 5 bases respectively, with 17 bases between them. CDR3 nucleotides: TGCAGCGGACGGAATTTCGGTTCGGAGACCCAGTACTTC. This gives the protein CSGRNFGSETQYF.

This clonotype occurred once. CDR3 sequence (DNA): TGTGCCAGCAGCGGCGGGACAGGGCCTGGAGGGACCCAGTACTTC. Its protein is CASSGGTGPGGTQYF. V is TRBV7-9 and J is TRBJ2-7; 9 bases are shared with TRBD1. The J call is doubtful: the DNA matches TRBJ2-5 better. CDR3 length: 15 residues. Germline V lookup: CDR1 SEHNR, CDR2 FQNEAQ (reference sequence).

J is TRBJ2-7 and V is TRBV14; D unclear. The CDR3 runs 14 residues. V lost 3 bases and J lost 2, with 11 bases in between. Germline lookup yields CDR1 SGHDN and CDR2 FVKESK. CDR3 DNA: TGTGCCAGCAGCCAGTGGATCGGCGCCTACGAGCAGTACTTC. Amino acids: CASSQWIGAYEQYF.

This clonotype was picked up a small number of times. V gene TRBV18 combines with J gene TRBJ2-3; TRBD2 aligns across 7 bases. Germline V gene lookup returns CDR1 KGHSH and CDR2 LQKENI. The V and J ends lost 3 bases and 1 base, in that order; junction bases with no gene match: 7. This CDR3 is 16 amino acids long. The CDR3 reads CASSPGAAGRTDTQYF. The CDR3 nucleotides read TGTGCCAGCTCACCCGGAGCAGCGGGGCGCACAGATACGCAGTATTTT.

The V gene is TRBV4-3, the J gene TRBJ2-3, with D possibly being TRBD1 (5 bases). Germline assignment: CDR1 LGHNA and CDR2 YSLEER. Trimming pared 0 bases from V and 5 bases from J, leaving 12 bases between. This CDR3 spans 15 amino acids. DNA for the CDR3: TGCGCCAGCAGCCAAGAAGGGGCCCCTAGAGATACGCAGTATTTT. This translates into CASSQEGAPRDTQYF.

The sample holds a few counts of this clonotype. The chain has TRBV4-2 and TRBJ2-1; D could derive from TRBD1 or TRBD2 (5 bases each). TRBJ2-7 explains the end of the DNA better; the J call may be wrong. This CDR3 is built from 15 residues. Per germline, CDR1 LGHNA and CDR2 YNFKEQ. CDR3 in amino acids: CASSQGGSSYNEQYF. The CDR3 DNA reads TGTGCCAGCAGCCAAGGGGGGAGCTCCTACAATGAGCAGTACTTC.